What follows is one T cell receptor beta chain and its context. Its specificity is not known. Clones were read by immunoSEQ multiplex PCR, and TCRdb kept only the in-frame ones, dropping some. Of some 65,000 clones detected, approximately 92% appear once; the ten largest clones hold approximately 12%. The data were obtained in a study of OX40 agonist ivuxolimab in advanced cancers. Notes on the study in general: Doses of 0.1 to 3.0 mg/kg were accompanied by clonal expansion of CD4+ and CD8+ blood T cells by week 6.

CDR1 is LNHDA and CDR2 is SQIVND in the germline V gene (reference sequence). J gave up 8 bases and V 5 bases, and 5 bases lay outside the gene matches. This CDR3 has 12 residues. This receptor was identified in an adult with an advanced solid tumor such as melanoma, head and neck, liver or kidney cancer. The rearrangement uses TRBV19 and TRBJ1-1; TRBD1 matches 7 bases. The specimen was CD4+ or CD8+ T cells sorted from blood, collected in a trial of the OX40 agonist ivuxolimab. The CDR3 DNA reads as TGTGCCAGTAGTTTAGGACAGGCCGAAGCTTTCTTT. Its translation is CASSLGQAEAFF.